The clone carrying this TCR beta chain has only a few counts. This record belongs to a study of T cell changes during pregnancy in multiple sclerosis. The assay was immunoSEQ multiplex PCR, and TCRdb's table has in-frame clones only and misses some. Of some 41,000 clones in the sample, 80% to 90% were seen once. Germline trimming cut 10 bases from V and 1 base from J; bases unmatched to any gene: 4. This CDR3 is 13 amino acids long. Per the germline V gene, CDR1 is SNHLY and CDR2 is FYNNEI. This specimen consisted of CD4+ T cells from peripheral blood mononuclear cells, obtained after pregnancy. The chain has TRBV2 and TRBJ1-1; TRBD1 aligns across 9 bases. The receptor was derived from a female donor with multiple sclerosis, enrolled in a pregnancy study. The CDR3 sequence is CAIKDRGNTEAFF. In nucleotides, the CDR3 is TGTGCCATCAAGGACAGGGGGAACACTGAAGCTTTCTTT.